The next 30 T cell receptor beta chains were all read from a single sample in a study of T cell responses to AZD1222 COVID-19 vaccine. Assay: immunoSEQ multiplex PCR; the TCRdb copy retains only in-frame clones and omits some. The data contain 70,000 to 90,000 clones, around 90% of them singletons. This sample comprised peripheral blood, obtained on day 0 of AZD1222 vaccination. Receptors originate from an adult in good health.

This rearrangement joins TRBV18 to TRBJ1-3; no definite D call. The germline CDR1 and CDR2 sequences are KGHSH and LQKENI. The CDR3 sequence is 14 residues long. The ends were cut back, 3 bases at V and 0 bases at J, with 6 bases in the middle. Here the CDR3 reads CASSPESSGNTIYF. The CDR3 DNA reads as TGTGCCAGCTCACCGGAGAGCTCTGGAAACACCATATATTTT.

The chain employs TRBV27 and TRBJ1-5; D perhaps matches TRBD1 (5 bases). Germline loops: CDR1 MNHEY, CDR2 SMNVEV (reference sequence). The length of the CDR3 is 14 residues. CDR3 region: CAELWGYSNQPQHF. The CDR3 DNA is TGTGCTGAACTCTGGGGGTATAGCAATCAGCCCCAGCATTTT.

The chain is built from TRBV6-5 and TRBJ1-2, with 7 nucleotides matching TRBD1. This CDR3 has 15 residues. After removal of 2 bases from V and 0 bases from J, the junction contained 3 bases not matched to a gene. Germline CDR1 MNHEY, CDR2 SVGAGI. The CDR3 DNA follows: TGTGCCAGCAGTTACACGACAGGGACTAACTATGGCTACACCTTC. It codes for CASSYTTGTNYGYTF.

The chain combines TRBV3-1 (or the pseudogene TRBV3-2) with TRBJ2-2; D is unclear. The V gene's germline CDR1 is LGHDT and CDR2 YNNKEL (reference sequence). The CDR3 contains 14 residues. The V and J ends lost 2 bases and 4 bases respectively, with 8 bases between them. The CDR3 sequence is CASSQFSSTGELFF. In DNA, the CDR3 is TGTGCCAGCAGCCAATTTTCCTCCACCGGGGAGCTGTTTTTT.

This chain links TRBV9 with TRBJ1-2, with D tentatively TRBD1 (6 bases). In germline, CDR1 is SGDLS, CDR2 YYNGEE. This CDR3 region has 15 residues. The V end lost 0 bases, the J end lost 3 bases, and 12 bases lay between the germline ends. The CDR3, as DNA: TGTGCCAGCAGCGTAGATTGGGGGGCGGACTATGGCTACACCTTC. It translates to CASSVDWGADYGYTF.

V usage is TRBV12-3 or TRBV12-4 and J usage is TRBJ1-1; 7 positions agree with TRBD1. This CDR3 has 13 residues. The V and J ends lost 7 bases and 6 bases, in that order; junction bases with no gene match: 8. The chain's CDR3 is CASTTGNFAEAFF. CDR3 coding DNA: TGTGCCAGCACGACAGGGAACTTTGCTGAAGCTTTCTTT.

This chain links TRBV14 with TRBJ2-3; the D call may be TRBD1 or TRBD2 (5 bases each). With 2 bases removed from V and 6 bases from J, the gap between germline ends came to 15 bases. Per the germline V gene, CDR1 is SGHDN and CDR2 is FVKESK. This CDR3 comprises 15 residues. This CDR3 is CASSQRDGSGDTQYF. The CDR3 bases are TGTGCCAGCAGCCAACGGGACGGGTCAGGGGATACGCAGTATTTT.

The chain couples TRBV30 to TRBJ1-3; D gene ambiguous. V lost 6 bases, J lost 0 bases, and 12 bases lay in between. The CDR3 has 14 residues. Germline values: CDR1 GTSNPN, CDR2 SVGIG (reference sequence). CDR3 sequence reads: CACPTESSGNTIYF. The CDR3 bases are TGTGCCTGTCCTACAGAGAGCTCTGGAAACACCATATATTTT.

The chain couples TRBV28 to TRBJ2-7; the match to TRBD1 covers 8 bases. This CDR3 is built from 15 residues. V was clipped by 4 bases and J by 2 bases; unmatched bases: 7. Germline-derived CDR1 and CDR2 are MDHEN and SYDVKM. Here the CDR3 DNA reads TGTGCCAGCAGTTATACAGGGGGAGGCACCTACGAGCAGTACTTC. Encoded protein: CASSYTGGGTYEQYF.

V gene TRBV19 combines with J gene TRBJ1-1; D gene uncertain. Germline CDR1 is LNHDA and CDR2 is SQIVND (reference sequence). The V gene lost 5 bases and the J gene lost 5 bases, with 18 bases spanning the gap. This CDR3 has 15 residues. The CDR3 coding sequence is TGTGCCAGTAGTCCCCATGGCAACTTGAGGACTGAAGCTTTCTTT. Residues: CASSPHGNLRTEAFF.

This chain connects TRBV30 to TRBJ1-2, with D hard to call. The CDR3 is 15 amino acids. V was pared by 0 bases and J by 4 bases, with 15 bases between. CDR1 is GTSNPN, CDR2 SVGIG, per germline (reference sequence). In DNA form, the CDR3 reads TGTGCCTGGAGTGTAAAAACGCAGGAGGGCTATGGCTACACCTTC. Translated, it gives CAWSVKTQEGYGYTF.

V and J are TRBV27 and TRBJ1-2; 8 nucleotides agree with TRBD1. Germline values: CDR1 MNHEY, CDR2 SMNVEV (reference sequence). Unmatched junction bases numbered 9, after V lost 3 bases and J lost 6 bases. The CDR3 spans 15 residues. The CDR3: CASSFGSQGANGYTF. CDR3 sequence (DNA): TGTGCCAGCAGTTTCGGTTCGCAGGGGGCAAATGGCTACACCTTC.

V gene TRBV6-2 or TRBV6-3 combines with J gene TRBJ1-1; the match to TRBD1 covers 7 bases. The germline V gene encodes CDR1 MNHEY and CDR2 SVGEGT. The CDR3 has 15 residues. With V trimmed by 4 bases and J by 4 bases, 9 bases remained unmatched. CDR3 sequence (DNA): TGTGCCAGCAGTTCTCCGACAGGGTACGGCACTGAAGCTTTCTTT. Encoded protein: CASSSPTGYGTEAFF.

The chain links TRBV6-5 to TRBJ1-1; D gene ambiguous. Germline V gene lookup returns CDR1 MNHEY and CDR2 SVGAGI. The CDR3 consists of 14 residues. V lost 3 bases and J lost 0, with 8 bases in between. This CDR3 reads CASSYGPMNTEAFF. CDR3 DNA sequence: TGTGCCAGCAGTTATGGTCCCATGAACACTGAAGCTTTCTTT.

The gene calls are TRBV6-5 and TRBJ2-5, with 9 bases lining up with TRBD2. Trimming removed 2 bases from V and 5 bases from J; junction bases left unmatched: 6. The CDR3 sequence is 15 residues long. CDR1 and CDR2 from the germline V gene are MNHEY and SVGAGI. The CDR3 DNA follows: TGTGCCAGCAGTTACGAGGGACTAGCCCAGGAGACCCAGTACTTC. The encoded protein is CASSYEGLAQETQYF.

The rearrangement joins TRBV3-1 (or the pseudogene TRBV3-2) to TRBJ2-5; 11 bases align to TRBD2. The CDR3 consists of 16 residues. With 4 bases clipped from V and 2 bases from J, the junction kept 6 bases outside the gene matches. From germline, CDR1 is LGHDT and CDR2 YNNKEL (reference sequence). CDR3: CASSPIAGGSQETQYF. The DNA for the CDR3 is TGTGCCAGCAGCCCTATAGCGGGGGGGAGTCAAGAGACCCAGTACTTC.

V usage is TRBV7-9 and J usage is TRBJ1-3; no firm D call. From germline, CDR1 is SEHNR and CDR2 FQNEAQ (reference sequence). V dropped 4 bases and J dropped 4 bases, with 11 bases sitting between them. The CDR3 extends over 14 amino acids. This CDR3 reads CASSYGVTGNTIYF. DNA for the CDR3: TGTGCCAGCAGCTACGGAGTGACGGGAAACACCATATATTTT.

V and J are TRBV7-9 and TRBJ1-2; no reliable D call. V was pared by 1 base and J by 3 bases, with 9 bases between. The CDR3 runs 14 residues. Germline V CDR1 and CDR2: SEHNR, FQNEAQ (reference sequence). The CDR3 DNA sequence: TGTGCCAGCAGCTTAGAGGGTTGGGACTATGGCTACACCTTC. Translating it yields CASSLEGWDYGYTF.

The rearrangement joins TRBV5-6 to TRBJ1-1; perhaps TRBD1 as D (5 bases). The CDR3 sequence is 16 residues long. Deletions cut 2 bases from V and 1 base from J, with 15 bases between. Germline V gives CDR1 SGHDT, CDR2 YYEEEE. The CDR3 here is CASSLIAEGANTEAFF. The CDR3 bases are TGTGCCAGCAGCTTAATCGCAGAAGGGGCGAACACTGAAGCTTTCTTT.

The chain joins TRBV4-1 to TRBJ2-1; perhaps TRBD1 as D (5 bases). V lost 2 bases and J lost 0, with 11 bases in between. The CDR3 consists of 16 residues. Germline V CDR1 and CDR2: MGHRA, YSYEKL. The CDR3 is CASSQSQGSSYNEQFF. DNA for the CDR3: TGCGCCAGCAGCCAATCGCAGGGAAGCTCCTACAATGAGCAGTTCTTC.

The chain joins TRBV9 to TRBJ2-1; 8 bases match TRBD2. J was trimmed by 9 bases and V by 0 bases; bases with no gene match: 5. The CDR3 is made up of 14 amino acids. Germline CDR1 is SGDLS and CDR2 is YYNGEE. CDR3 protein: CASSVALAEGEQFF. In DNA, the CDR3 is TGTGCCAGCAGCGTAGCACTAGCGGAGGGTGAGCAGTTCTTC.

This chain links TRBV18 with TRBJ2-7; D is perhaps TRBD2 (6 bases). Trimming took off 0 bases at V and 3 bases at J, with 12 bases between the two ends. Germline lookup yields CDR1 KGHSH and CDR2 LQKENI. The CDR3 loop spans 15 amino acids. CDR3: CASSPPSRRDYEQYF. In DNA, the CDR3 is TGTGCCAGCTCACCACCGAGCAGGAGGGACTACGAGCAGTACTTC.

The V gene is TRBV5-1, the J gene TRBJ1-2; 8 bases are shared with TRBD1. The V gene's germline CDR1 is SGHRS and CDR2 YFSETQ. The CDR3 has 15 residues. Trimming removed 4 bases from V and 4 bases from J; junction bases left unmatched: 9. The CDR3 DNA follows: TGCGCCAGCAGCGCACGGACAGGGCAAGGCTATGGCTACACCTTC. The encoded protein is CASSARTGQGYGYTF.

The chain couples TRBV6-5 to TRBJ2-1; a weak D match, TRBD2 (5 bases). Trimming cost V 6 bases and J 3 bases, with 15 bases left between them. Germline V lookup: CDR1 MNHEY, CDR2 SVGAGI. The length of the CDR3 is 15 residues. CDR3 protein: CASRSGLAHYNEQFF. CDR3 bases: TGTGCCAGCAGATCCGGGCTAGCCCACTACAATGAGCAGTTCTTC.

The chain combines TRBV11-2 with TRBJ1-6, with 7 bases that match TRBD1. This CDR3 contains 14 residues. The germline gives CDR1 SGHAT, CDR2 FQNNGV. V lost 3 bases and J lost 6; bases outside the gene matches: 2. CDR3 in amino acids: CASSFKGANSPLHF. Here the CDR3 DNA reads TGTGCCAGCAGCTTTAAGGGGGCTAATTCACCCCTCCACTTT.

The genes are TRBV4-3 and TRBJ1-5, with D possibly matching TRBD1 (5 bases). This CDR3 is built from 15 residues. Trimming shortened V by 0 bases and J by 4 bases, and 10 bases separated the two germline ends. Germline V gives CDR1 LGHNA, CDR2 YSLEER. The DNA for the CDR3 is TGCGCCAGCAGCCAAGATGGGGCAGGGAATCAGCCCCAGCATTTT. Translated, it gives CASSQDGAGNQPQHF.

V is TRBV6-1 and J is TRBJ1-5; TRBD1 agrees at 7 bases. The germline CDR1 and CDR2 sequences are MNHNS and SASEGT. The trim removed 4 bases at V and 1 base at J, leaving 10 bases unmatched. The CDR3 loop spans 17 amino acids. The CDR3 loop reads CASSGGTAFGSNQPQHF. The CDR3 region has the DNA TGTGCCAGCAGTGGCGGGACAGCATTTGGGAGCAATCAGCCCCAGCATTTT.

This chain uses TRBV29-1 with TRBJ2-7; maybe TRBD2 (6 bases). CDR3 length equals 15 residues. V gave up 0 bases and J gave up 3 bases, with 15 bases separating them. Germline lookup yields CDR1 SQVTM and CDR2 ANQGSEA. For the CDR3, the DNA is TGCAGCGTTGAAGATCCCGGGACTTCCGACTACGAGCAGTACTTC. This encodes CSVEDPGTSDYEQYF.

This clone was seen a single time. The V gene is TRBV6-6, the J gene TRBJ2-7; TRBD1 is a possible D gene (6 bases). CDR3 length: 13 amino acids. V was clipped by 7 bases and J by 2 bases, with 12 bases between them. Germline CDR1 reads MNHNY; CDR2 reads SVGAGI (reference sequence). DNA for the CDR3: TGTGCCAGCACTAGTGACAGGACCTACGAGCAGTACTTC. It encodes CASTSDRTYEQYF.

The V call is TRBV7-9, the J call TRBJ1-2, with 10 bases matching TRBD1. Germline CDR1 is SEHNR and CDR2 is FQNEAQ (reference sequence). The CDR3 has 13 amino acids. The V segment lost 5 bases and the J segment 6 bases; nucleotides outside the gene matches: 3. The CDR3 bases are TGTGCCAGCAGCATCGGACAGGGGGATGGCTACACCTTC. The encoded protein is CASSIGQGDGYTF.